This TCR beta chain was captured in a study of Ad26.COV2.S vaccination and SARS-CoV-2 variants. About the study: Each vaccinee took Ad26.COV2.S intramuscularly, once or twice 56 days apart. General study findings and limits: After vaccination, substantial breadth of spike-specific CD8+ and CD4+ responses was reported. The TCR breadth and depth analyses may have understated or missed part of the total T cell responses.

Only in-frame clones appear in the TCRdb table, and some are missing; sequencing was by immunoSEQ multiplex PCR. The sample yields more than 400,000 clones, about 90% seen once. This clone was recorded once. Its antigen is unknown. V was shortened by 2 bases and J by 3 bases, with 12 bases between the two germline ends. Germline loops: CDR1 SQVTM, CDR2 ANQGSEA. CDR3 size: 14 residues. The sample's treatment: over 15 received Ad26.COV2.S at low or high dose, single or two shots; roughly five received placebo; per-sample allocation not given. The investigators took samples on day 63 after the first vaccine or placebo injection. Ad26.COV2.S expressed prefusion-stabilized spike from the original Wuhan strain.

The rearrangement links TRBV29-1 to TRBJ2-3, with a weak D call TRBD1 (5 bases). This material consisted of peripheral blood, taken in a trial of Ad26.COV2.S vaccine versus placebo. This TCR was recovered from a person between 18 and 60 years old who received the Ad26.COV2.S COVID-19 vaccine or a placebo. For the CDR3, the DNA is TGCAGCGTTGAATCAGGGAAAGGAACAGATACGCAGTATTTT. Amino acids: CSVESGKGTDTQYF.